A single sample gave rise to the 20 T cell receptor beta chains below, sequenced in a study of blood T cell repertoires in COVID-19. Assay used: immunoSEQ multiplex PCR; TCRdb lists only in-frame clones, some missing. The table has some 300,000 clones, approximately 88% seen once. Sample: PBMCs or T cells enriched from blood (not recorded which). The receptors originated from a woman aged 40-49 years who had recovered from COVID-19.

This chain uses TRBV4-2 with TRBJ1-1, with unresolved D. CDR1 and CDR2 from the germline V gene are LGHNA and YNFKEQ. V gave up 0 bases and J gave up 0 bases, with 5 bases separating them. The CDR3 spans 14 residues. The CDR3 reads CASSQDLLNTEAFF. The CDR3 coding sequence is TGTGCCAGCAGCCAAGATCTTCTGAACACTGAAGCTTTCTTT.

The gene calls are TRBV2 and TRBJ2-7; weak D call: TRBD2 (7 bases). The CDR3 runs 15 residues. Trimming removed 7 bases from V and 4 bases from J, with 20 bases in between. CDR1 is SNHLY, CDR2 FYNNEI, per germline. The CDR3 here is CASNSRGGGQYEQYF. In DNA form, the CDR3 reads TGTGCCAGCAACTCGAGGGGGGGCGGACAGTACGAGCAGTACTTC.

As DNA, the CDR3 is TGTGCCAGCAGCTTAGCCCTGACAGGGACGGGCTATGGCTACACCTTC. It encodes CASSLALTGTGYGYTF. V and J are TRBV7-9 and TRBJ1-2, with 7 nucleotides matching TRBD1. The trim removed 0 bases at V and 4 bases at J, leaving 8 bases unmatched. The germline V gene encodes CDR1 SEHNR and CDR2 FQNEAQ (reference sequence). The CDR3 is 16 amino acids. The complete variable domain, with remaining parts taken from reference TRBV7-9 and TRBJ1-2, reads DTGVSQNPRHKITKRGQNVTFRCDPISEHNRLYWYRQTLGQGPEFLTYFQNEAQLEKSRLLSDRFSAERPKGSFSTLEIQRTEQGDSAMYLCASSLALTGTGYGYTFGSGTRLTVV.

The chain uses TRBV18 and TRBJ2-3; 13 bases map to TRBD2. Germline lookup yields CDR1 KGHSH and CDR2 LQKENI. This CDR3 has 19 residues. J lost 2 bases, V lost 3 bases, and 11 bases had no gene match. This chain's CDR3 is CASSPIPRTSGRYTDTQYF. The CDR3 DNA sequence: TGTGCCAGCTCACCCATACCCCGGACTAGCGGGAGATACACAGATACGCAGTATTTT.

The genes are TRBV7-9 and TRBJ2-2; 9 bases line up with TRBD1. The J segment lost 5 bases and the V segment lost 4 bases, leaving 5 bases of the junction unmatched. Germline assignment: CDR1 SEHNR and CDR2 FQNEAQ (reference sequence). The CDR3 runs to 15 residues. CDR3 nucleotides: TGTGCCAGCAGCTCACAGGGGGCGACTACCGGGGAGCTGTTTTTT. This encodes CASSSQGATTGELFF. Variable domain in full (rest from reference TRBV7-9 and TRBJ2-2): DTGVSQNPRHKITKRGQNVTFRCDPISEHNRLYWYRQTLGQGPEFLTYFQNEAQLEKSRLLSDRFSAERPKGSFSTLEIQRTEQGDSAMYLCASSSQGATTGELFFGEGSRLTVL.

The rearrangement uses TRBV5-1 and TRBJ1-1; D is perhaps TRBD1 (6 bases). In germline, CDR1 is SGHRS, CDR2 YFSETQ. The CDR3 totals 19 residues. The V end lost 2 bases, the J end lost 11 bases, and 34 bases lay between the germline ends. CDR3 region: CASSFTGTWKGSQGVWAFF. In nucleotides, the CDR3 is TGCGCCAGCAGCTTTACCGGGACATGGAAAGGATCACAAGGGGTTTGGGCTTTCTTT. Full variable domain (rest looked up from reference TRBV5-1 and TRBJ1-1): KAGVTQTPRYLIKTRGQQVTLSCSPISGHRSVSWYQQTPGQGLQFLFEYFSETQRNKGNFPGRFSGRQFSNSRSEMNVSTLELGDSALYLCASSFTGTWKGSQGVWAFFGQGTRLTVV.

In nucleotides, the CDR3 is TGTGCCAGCAGCGCAACAGGGGGCAGCTACAATGAGCAGTTCTTC. Its translation: CASSATGGSYNEQFF. The chain links TRBV7-8 to TRBJ2-1, with 9 bases identical to TRBD1. CDR1 is SGHVS and CDR2 is FQNEAQ in the germline V gene. The ends lost 5 bases at V and 3 bases at J; junction bases unmatched: 5. The CDR3 consists of 15 residues.

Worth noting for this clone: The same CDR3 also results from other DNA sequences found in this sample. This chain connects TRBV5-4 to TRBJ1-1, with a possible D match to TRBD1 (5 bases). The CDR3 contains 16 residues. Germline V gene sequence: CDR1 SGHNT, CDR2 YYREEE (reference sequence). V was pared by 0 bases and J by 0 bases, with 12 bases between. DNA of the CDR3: TGTGCCAGCAGCTTGGGTACAGGAGTAATGAACACTGAAGCTTTCTTT. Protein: CASSLGTGVMNTEAFF.

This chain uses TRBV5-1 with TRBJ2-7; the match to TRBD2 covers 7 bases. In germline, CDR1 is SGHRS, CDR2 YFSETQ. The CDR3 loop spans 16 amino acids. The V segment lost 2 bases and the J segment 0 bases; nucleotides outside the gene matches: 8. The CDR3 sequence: CASSLKFGGSSYEQYF. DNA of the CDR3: TGCGCCAGCAGCTTAAAATTCGGGGGGAGCTCCTACGAGCAGTACTTC.

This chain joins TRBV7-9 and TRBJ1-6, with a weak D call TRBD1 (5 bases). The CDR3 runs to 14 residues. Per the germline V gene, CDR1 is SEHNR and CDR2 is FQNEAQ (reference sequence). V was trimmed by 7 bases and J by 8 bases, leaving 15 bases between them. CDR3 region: CASTVMGGDSPLHF. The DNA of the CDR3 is TGTGCCAGCACCGTTATGGGAGGGGATTCACCCCTCCACTTT.

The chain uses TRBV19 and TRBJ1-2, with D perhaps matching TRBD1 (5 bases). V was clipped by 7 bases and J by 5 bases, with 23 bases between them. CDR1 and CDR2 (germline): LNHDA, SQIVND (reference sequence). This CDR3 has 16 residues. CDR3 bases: TGTGCCAGTACCCCCCGTGCAGGGTACGGTAAATATGGCTACACCTTC. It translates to CASTPRAGYGKYGYTF.

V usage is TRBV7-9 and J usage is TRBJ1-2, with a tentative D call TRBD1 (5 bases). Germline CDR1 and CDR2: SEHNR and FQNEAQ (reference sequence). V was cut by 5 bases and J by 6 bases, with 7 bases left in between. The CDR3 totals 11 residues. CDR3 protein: CASSPGNGYTF. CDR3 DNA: TGTGCCAGCAGCCCAGGGAATGGCTACACCTTC.

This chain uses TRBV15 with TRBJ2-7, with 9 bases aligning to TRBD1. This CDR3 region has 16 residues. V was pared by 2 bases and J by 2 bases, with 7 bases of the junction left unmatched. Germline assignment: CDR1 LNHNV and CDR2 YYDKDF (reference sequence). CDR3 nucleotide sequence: TGTGCCACCAGCAGAAAACGGACAGGGGTAACCTACGAGCAGTACTTC. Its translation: CATSRKRTGVTYEQYF.

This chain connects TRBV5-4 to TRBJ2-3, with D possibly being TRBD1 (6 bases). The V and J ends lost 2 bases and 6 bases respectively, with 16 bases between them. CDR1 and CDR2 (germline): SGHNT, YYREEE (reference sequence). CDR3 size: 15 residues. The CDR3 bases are TGTGCCAGCAGCTTTCGCGTACAGGGCGACGATACGCAGTATTTT. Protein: CASSFRVQGDDTQYF.

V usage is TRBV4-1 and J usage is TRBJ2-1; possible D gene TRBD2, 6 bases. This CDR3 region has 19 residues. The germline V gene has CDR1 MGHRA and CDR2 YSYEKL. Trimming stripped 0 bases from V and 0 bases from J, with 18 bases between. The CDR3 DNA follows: TGCGCCAGCAGCCAAGAGCGGGGAAATCCCTTCCTCTCCTACAATGAGCAGTTCTTC. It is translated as CASSQERGNPFLSYNEQFF.

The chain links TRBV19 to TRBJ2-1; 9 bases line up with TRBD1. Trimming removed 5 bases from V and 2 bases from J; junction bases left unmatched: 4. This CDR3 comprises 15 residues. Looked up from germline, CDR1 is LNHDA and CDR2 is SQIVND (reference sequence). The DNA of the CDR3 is TGTGCCAGTAGTGCCGGACAGGGGCCCTACAATGAGCAGTTCTTC. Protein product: CASSAGQGPYNEQFF.

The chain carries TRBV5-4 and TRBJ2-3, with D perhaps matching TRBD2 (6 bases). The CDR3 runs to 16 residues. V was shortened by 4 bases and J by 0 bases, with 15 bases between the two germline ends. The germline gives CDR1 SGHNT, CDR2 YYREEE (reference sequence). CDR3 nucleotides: TGTGCCAGCAGCATAGGACTACTCGATAGCACAGATACGCAGTATTTT. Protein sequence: CASSIGLLDSTDTQYF.

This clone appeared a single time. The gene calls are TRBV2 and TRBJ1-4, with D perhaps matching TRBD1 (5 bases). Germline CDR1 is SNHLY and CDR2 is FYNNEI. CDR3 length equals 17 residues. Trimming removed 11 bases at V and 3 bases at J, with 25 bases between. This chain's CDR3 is CACSGLALIGSNEKLFF. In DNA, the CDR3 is TGTGCCTGTTCGGGACTCGCCCTTATCGGCTCTAATGAAAAACTGTTTTTT.

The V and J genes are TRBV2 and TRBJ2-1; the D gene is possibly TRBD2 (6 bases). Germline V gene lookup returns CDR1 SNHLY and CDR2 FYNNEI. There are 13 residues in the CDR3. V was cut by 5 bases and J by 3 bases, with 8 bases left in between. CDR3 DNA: TGTGCCAGCAGTCTGGGGGGCTACAATGAGCAGTTCTTC. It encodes CASSLGGYNEQFF.

Written as DNA, the CDR3 is TGCGCCAGCAGCCTTCGGACAGGAGACTTCTACGAGCAGTACTTC. This translates into CASSLRTGDFYEQYF. The chain uses TRBV4-1 and TRBJ2-7, with TRBD1 matching 7 bases. Looked up from germline, CDR1 is MGHRA and CDR2 is YSYEKL. The ends lost 4 bases at V and 3 bases at J; junction bases unmatched: 9. The CDR3 spans 15 residues.